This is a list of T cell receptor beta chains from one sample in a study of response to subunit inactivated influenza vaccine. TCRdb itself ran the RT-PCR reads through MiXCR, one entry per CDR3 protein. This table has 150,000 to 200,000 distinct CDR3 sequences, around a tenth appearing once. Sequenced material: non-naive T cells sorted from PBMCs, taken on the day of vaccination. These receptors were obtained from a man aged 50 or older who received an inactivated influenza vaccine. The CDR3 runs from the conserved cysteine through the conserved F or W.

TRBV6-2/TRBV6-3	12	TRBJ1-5	CASSYLRGPQHF
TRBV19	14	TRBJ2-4	CASSAGGTKNIQYF
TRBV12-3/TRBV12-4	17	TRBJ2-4	CASRPGRDRVVKNIQYF
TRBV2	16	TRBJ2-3	CASSFGLAISTDTQYF
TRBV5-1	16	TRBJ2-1	CASSLDGTTYYNEQFF
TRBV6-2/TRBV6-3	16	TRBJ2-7	CASRTRTSGGLYEQYF
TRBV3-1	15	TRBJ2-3	CASSQDHRAEDTQYF
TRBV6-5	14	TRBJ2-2	CASSYGINTGELFF
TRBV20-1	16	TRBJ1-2	CSARATVPGQAYGYTF
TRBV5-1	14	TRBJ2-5	CASSPPGSQETQYF
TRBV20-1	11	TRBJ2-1	CSATLLGEQFF
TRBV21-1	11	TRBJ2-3	CASSPVDTQYF
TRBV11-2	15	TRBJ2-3	CASSSGAGGADTQYF
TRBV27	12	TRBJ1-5	CASSTQNQPQHF
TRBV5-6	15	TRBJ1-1	CASSLQGRKGAEAFF
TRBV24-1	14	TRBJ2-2	CATMDRANTGELFF
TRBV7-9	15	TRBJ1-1	CASSLGGRGYTEAFF
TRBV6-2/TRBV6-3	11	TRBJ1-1	CASSQGSEAFF
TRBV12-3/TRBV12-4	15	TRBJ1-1	CASIPRGQRATEAFF
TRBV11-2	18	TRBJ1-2	CASSLVGTGHVGRYGYTF
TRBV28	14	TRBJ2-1	CASSPGPNNNEQFF
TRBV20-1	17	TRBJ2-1	CCARDSFDPNHLNEQFF
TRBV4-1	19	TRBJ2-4	CASSYEKPGQGVAKNIQYF
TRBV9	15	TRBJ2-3	CASSVDRGITDTQYF
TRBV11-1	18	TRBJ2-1	CASSSSGLLLAGDGEQFF
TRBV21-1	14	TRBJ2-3	CATLRKVFTYTQYF
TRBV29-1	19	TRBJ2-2	CSVLQKTTTGPAGTGELFF
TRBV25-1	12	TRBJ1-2	CASSGRNYGYTF
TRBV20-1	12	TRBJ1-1	CSASRGHTEAFF
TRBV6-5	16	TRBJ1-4	CASSYGRGASGEKLFF
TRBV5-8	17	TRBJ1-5	CASSFFGTDNSNQPQHF
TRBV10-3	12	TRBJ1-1	CAISELGTGAFF
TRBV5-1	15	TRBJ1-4	CASSLSGGGDEKLFF
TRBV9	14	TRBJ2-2	CASSGLSNTGELFF
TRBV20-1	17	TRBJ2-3	CSASPIGPHSSTDTQYF
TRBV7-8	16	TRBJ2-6	CASSRPTGSGANVLTF
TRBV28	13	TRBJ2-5	CASSLRIEETQYF
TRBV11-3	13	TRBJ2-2	CASRQRPTGELFF
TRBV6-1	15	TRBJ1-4	CASSEGRTGVEKLFF
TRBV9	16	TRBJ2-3	CASSRGLAGGADTQYF
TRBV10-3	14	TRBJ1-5	CAISESRGDQPQHF
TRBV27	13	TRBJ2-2	CASSLSYGGELFF
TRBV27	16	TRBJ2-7	CASSLTGGPISYEQYF
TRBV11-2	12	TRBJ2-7	CASSLGYAEQYF
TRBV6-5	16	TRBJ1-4	CASSYHQGPKGEKLFF
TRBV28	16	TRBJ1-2	CASRSTAFGAGYGYTF
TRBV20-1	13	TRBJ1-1	CSATTGSNTEAFF
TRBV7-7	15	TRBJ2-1	CASSRAAGSYNEQFF